The T cell receptor beta chain described here comes from a study of breast tumors, draining lymph nodes, adjacent tissues. Findings and caveats of the study: The data were judged consistent with most tumor T cells coming from lymph node and expanding in tumor. The lymph node origin of tumor T cells was framed as consistent with a hypothesis, not demonstrated. Tumors had less TCR diversity than lymph nodes, more than nontumor tissue.

TCRdb fed the multiplex PCR reads into MiXCR, producing one record per CDR3 protein. The data contain about 180,000 distinct CDR3 sequences, approximately 30% of them seen just once; the ten biggest clones take up 3.5% to 4.5%. Samples came from axillary lymph nodes draining the breast cancer. V lost 0 bases and J lost 2; bases outside the gene matches: 7. Germline V gene lookup returns CDR1 DFQATT and CDR2 SNEGSKA (reference sequence). This CDR3 comprises 15 residues. On this clonotype: What it binds is not known. This may be a read error, as it is one base from a much larger clone.

This TCR derives from a female donor with breast cancer. Some clones in this sample may be carry-over from other donors' samples. V and J are TRBV20-1 and TRBJ2-7; 7 nucleotides line up with TRBD2. Material: axillary lymph node tissue. The DNA of the CDR3 is TGCAGTGCTAGAGATTCGAGCGGGAACCCCTACGAGCAGTACTTC. This gives the protein CSARDSSGNPYEQYF.